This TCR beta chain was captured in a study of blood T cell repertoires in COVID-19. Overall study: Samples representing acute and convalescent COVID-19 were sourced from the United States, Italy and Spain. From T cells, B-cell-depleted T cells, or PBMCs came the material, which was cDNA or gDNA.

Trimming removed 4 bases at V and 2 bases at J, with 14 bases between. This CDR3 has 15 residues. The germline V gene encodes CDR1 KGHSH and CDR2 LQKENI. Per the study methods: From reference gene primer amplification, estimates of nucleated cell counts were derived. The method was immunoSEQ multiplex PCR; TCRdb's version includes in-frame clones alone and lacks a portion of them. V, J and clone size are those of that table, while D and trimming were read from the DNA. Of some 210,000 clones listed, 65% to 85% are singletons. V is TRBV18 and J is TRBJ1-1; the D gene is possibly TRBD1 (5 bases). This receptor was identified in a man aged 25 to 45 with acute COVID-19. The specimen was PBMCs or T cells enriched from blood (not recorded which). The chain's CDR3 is CASSQGQGSNTEAFF. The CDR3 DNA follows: TGTGCCAGCTCACAGGGGCAGGGTAGCAACACTGAAGCTTTCTTT.